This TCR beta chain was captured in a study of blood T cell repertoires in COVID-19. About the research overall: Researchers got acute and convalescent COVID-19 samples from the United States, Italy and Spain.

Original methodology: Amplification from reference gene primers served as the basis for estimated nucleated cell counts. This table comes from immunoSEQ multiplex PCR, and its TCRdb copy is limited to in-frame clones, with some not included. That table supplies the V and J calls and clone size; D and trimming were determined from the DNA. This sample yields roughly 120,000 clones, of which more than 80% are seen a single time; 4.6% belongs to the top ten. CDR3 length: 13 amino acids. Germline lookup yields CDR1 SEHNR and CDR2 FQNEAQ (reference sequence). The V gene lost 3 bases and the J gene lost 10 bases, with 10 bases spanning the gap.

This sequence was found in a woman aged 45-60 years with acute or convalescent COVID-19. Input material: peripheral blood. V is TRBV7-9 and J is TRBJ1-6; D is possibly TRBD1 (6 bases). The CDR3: CASSLGAGSPLHF. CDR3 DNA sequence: TGTGCCAGCAGCTTGGGGGCTGGGTCACCCCTCCACTTT.